This is a list of T cell receptor beta chains from one sample in a study of cytomegalovirus exposure and HLA in healthy donors. Repertoires were generated with immunoSEQ multiplex PCR, while TCRdb's copy carries only in-frame clones and drops some. The sample contains about 160,000 clones, approximately 81% of which appear only once. What was sequenced was PBMCs. These receptors originate from a man over 45 in good health and CMV-seropositive. Each CDR3 is given with its conserved first and last residue. A D gene is named only where the DNA matches it firmly. Clone size is not always given. Where it is, it says once, few, many or a class for expanded clones.

V gene	J gene	D gene	clone size	CDR3 DNA	CDR3 protein
TRBV25-1	TRBJ2-1	TRBD1	-	TGTGCCAGCAGTGAACCACCGGGACAGAGAGACAATGAGCAGTTCTTC	CASSEPPGQRDNEQFF
TRBV30	TRBJ2-5	TRBD2	few	TGTGCCTGGAGTGGAACTAGCGGGGGGGCCCTGGAGACCCAGTACTTC	CAWSGTSGGALETQYF
TRBV11-2	TRBJ2-7	TRBD2	-	TGTGCCAGCAGCATGCGGGAGGCAACCTACGAGCAGTACTTC	CASSMREATYEQYF
TRBV30	TRBJ2-3	-	few	TGTGCCTGGGGTTCGGCGGACTCCCTATATACGCAGTATTTT	CAWGSADSLYTQYF
TRBV4-1	TRBJ1-1	-	-	TGCGCCAGCAGAGGGACTCTTAAGAACACTGAAGCTTTCTTT	CASRGTLKNTEAFF
TRBV10-1	TRBJ2-3	TRBD1	-	TGCGCCAGCAGTGAGGGGACAGGGGATTCGAAAGATACGCAGTATTTT	CASSEGTGDSKDTQYF
TRBV11-2	TRBJ2-1	-	-	TGTGCCAGCAGCACCCAGGGGCATGAGCAGTTCTTC	CASSTQGHEQFF
TRBV10-2	TRBJ2-3	TRBD2	-	TGCGCCAGCAGTGAGGCGGGGGGGCCAGATACGCAGTATTTT	CASSEAGGPDTQYF
TRBV18	TRBJ2-5	-	-	TGTGCCAGCTCACCAGGGGCCTTAGAGACCCAGTACTTC	CASSPGALETQYF
TRBV7-8	TRBJ1-5	-	-	TGTGCCAGCAGCCCTTTCAATCAGCCCCAGCATTTT	CASSPFNQPQHF
TRBV7-3	TRBJ2-2	TRBD2	once	TGTGCCAGCAGCTTAGCGGGAGGTCGGACCGGGGAGCTGTTTTTT	CASSLAGGRTGELFF
TRBV6-1	TRBJ2-5	TRBD2	-	TGTGCCAGCAGGACTAGCGGGGGAGTTAGAGAGACCCAGTACTTC	CASRTSGGVRETQYF
TRBV28	TRBJ2-7	-	-	TGTGCCAGCACCCCTGGATCTACAGGACCCGCCTACGAGCAGTACTTC	CASTPGSTGPAYEQYF
TRBV5-5	TRBJ1-2	TRBD1	-	TGTGCCAGCAGCTTGTTACAGGGGGCGGACGGCTACACCTTC	CASSLLQGADGYTF
TRBV5-1	TRBJ2-5	TRBD1	-	TGCGCCAGCAGCCCGACCGGGACAGATGATTCGAGGACCCAGTACTTC	CASSPTGTDDSRTQYF
TRBV6-5	TRBJ2-3	-	-	TGTGCCAGCAATACAGGGCCTCAGGATACGCAGTATTTT	CASNTGPQDTQYF
TRBV9	TRBJ1-1	TRBD1	few	TGTGCCAGCAGCGTAGAATCCAGGACAGGGAACACTGAAGCTTTCTTT	CASSVESRTGNTEAFF
TRBV28	TRBJ1-4	-	-	TGTGCCAGCAGGCCCGCCCAGGGAACTGAAAAACTGTTTTTT	CASRPAQGTEKLFF
TRBV7-2	TRBJ2-3	-	-	TGTGCCAGCAGCTTAGGCACGGGGGATACGCAGTATTTT	CASSLGTGDTQYF
TRBV5-1	TRBJ1-1	TRBD1	-	TGCGCCAGCAGCACCACAGGGGGTGGGAACACTGAAGCTTTCTTT	CASSTTGGGNTEAFF
TRBV19	TRBJ2-1	-	-	TGTGCCAGTAGTGGGAAGCAGGGTGATGAGCAGTTCTTC	CASSGKQGDEQFF
TRBV28	TRBJ2-7	-	-	TGTGCCACCAAGAGAGTTTACGAGCAGTACTTC	CATKRVYEQYF
TRBV29-1	TRBJ2-3	-	-	TGCAGCGTTGACGGCCCCGGGACATCCACAGATACGCAGTATTTT	CSVDGPGTSTDTQYF